Listed below are T cell receptor beta chains from one sample, sequenced in a study of cytomegalovirus exposure and HLA in healthy donors. Method: immunoSEQ multiplex PCR; TCRdb's copy keeps in-frame clones and lacks some. Among some 200,000 clones, roughly 83% were seen once, and the ten largest hold less than 2.5%. Sequenced: PBMCs. These receptors all stem from a woman in her 50s in good health and CMV-seronegative. Both conserved end residues are part of each CDR3. Fields, in order: D gene, clone size, V gene, J gene, CDR3 protein, CDR3 DNA. A D gene is named only where the DNA matches it firmly. Rows may omit the clone size; those that give it use once, few, many or a size class.

TRBD2,-,TRBV5-1,TRBJ2-7,CASSFGETSGPLNYEQYF,TGCGCCAGCAGCTTCGGGGAGACTAGCGGGCCTTTAAACTACGAGCAGTACTTC
TRBD1,few,TRBV2,TRBJ1-6,CASSEWTGGWNNSPLHF,TGTGCCAGCAGTGAGTGGACAGGGGGCTGGAATAATTCACCCCTCCACTTT
-,-,TRBV27,TRBJ2-6,CASRIQSSGANVLTF,TGTGCCAGCAGAATACAGAGCTCTGGGGCCAACGTCCTGACTTTC
-,few,TRBV9,TRBJ2-1,CASSGGNSYNEQFF,TGTGCCAGCAGCGGAGGGAACTCCTACAATGAGCAGTTCTTC
TRBD1,-,TRBV2,TRBJ1-5,CASSDTGTVHQPQHF,TGTGCCAGCAGTGATACCGGGACAGTCCATCAGCCCCAGCATTTT
-,-,TRBV28,TRBJ1-1,CASSLAQGISFSEAFF,TGTGCCAGCAGTTTGGCACAGGGTATTTCCTTTTCTGAAGCTTTCTTT
TRBD2,-,TRBV27,TRBJ2-3,CASSSAGGRTDTQYF,TGTGCCAGCAGTTCAGCGGGAGGGCGCACAGATACGCAGTATTTT
-,-,TRBV21-1,TRBJ2-7,CASSVVAGLEQYF,TGTGCCAGCAGCGTAGTAGCGGGCCTCGAGCAGTACTTC
-,-,TRBV7-2,TRBJ2-1,CASSLRGGYINNEQFF,TGTGCCAGCAGCCTCAGGGGCGGTTACATCAACAATGAGCAGTTCTTC
-,-,TRBV28,TRBJ1-1,CASSPTREAPEAFF,TGTGCCAGCAGTCCGACCCGGGAAGCTCCTGAAGCTTTCTTT
TRBD2,-,TRBV28,TRBJ2-2,CATSPGGAHTGELFF,TGTGCCACCTCCCCGGGGGGGGCCCACACCGGGGAGCTGTTTTTT
TRBD1,-,TRBV10-3,TRBJ1-1,CAISDGQGGNGNTEAFF,TGTGCCATCAGTGATGGACAGGGTGGGAACGGGAACACTGAAGCTTTCTTT
TRBD2,-,TRBV7-2,TRBJ2-1,CASSLTWIAGEYNEQFF,TGTGCCAGCAGCCTCACATGGATAGCGGGGGAATACAATGAGCAGTTCTTC
TRBD1,-,TRBV28,TRBJ1-1,CASNAGTGGTEAFF,TGTGCCAGCAACGCCGGGACAGGGGGGACTGAAGCTTTCTTT
-,-,TRBV7-9,TRBJ1-1,CASSLVSLRDTEAFF,TGTGCCAGCAGCTTAGTATCTTTGAGAGACACTGAAGCTTTCTTT
TRBD2,-,TRBV19,TRBJ2-1,CASSIPSGAYNEQFF,TGTGCCAGTAGTATCCCCAGCGGGGCATACAATGAGCAGTTCTTC
-,-,TRBV6-5,TRBJ2-7,CASSYRQFGNSYEQYF,TGTGCCAGCAGTTACAGACAGTTCGGAAATAGCTACGAGCAGTACTTC
-,-,TRBV6-1,TRBJ1-6,CASSDVGNSPLHF,TGTGCCAGCAGTGACGTCGGTAATTCACCCCTCCACTTT
TRBD1,-,TRBV28,TRBJ2-3,CASTTPGTGTDTQYF,TGTGCCAGCACCACGCCCGGGACAGGCACAGATACGCAGTATTTT
-,-,TRBV9,TRBJ2-1,CASSVAQRSNEQFF,TGTGCCAGCAGCGTAGCCCAGCGCAGCAATGAGCAGTTCTTC
TRBD1,-,TRBV7-6,TRBJ2-2,CASSFLRDRQTNTGELFF,TGTGCCAGCAGCTTCCTCCGGGACAGGCAAACGAACACCGGGGAGCTGTTTTTT
TRBD1,-,TRBV7-9,TRBJ1-3,CASSSGQSSSGNTIYF,TGTGCCAGCAGCTCGGGACAGTCTTCATCTGGAAACACCATATATTTT
TRBD1,-,TRBV28,TRBJ1-2,CASSRQGAYGYTF,TGTGCCAGCAGTCGACAGGGGGCTTATGGCTACACCTTC
-,-,TRBV5-4,TRBJ1-1,CASSLGVEEGEAFF,TGTGCCAGCAGCTTGGGGGTGGAGGAAGGTGAAGCTTTCTTT
TRBD1,-,TRBV4-1,TRBJ1-4,CASSQAPVGTGGGGHEKLFF,TGCGCCAGCAGCCAAGCCCCTGTAGGGACAGGGGGCGGGGGGCATGAAAAACTGTTTTTT
TRBD2,-,TRBV28,TRBJ2-2,CASRTPGGTGELFF,TGTGCCAGCAGGACCCCGGGGGGGACCGGGGAGCTGTTTTTT
-,-,TRBV2,TRBJ2-3,CASSITRADTQYF,TGTGCCAGCAGTATTACTCGCGCAGATACGCAGTATTTT
-,-,TRBV18,TRBJ2-5,CASSLIVRTEIQETQYF,TGTGCCAGCTCACTTATCGTCCGGACAGAGATACAAGAGACCCAGTACTTC
-,once,TRBV29-1,TRBJ1-2,CSVGRGNGYTF,TGCAGCGTTGGACGGGGGAATGGCTACACCTTC
TRBD1,-,TRBV19,TRBJ1-5,CASRDGQGGNQPQHF,TGTGCCAGTAGAGACGGACAGGGAGGCAATCAGCCCCAGCATTTT
TRBD1,-,TRBV5-5,TRBJ2-2,CASSLSRDSLGELFF,TGTGCCAGCAGCCTAAGCCGGGACAGCCTCGGGGAGCTGTTTTTT
-,-,TRBV5-1,TRBJ2-3,CASSPGTRRDTDTQYF,TGCGCCAGCAGCCCCGGGACCCGGCGGGACACAGATACGCAGTATTTT
TRBD1,-,TRBV5-6,TRBJ1-1,CASSWDRVNTEAFF,TGTGCCAGCAGCTGGGACAGGGTCAACACTGAAGCTTTCTTT
-,-,TRBV6-6,TRBJ2-2,CASSYSWRSNTGELFF,TGTGCCAGCAGTTACTCGTGGCGGTCGAACACCGGGGAGCTGTTTTTT
-,-,TRBV6-5,TRBJ1-1,CASSLGGKNTEAFF,TGTGCCAGCAGTTTGGGCGGGAAGAACACTGAAGCTTTCTTT
TRBD1,-,TRBV29-1,TRBJ1-1,CSVRRDSNEAFF,TGCAGCGTACGCCGGGACAGCAATGAAGCTTTCTTT
-,-,TRBV7-2,TRBJ2-3,CASSLVEGRTDTQYF,TGTGCCAGCAGCTTAGTGGAGGGGAGGACAGATACGCAGTATTTT
TRBD1,once,TRBV28,TRBJ2-5,CASSPGTGRGETQYF,TGTGCCAGCAGTCCGGGGACAGGGCGGGGAGAGACCCAGTACTTC
-,once,TRBV9,TRBJ2-6,CASSLGGNGAGANVLTF,TGTGCCAGCAGCCTAGGGGGAAACGGGGCTGGGGCCAACGTCCTGACTTTC
-,-,TRBV5-6,TRBJ2-6,CASSLRSGSGANVLTF,TGTGCCAGCAGCTTGAGGTCGGGGTCTGGGGCCAACGTCCTGACTTTC
-,-,TRBV28,TRBJ1-5,CASSLGGGGNQPQHF,TGTGCCAGCAGTTTAGGGGGCGGTGGCAATCAGCCCCAGCATTTT